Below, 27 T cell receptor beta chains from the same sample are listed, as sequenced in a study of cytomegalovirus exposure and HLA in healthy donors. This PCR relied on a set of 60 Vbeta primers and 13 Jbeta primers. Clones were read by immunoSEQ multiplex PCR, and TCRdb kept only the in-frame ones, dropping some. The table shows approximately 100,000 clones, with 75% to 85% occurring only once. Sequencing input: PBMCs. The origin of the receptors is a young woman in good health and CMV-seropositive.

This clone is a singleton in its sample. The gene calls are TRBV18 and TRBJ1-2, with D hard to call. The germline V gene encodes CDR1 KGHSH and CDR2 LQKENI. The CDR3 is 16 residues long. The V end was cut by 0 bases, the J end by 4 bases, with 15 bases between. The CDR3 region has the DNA TGTGCCAGCTCACCACCGCCGGGAGGGCGTACCTATGGCTACACCTTC. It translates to CASSPPPGGRTYGYTF.

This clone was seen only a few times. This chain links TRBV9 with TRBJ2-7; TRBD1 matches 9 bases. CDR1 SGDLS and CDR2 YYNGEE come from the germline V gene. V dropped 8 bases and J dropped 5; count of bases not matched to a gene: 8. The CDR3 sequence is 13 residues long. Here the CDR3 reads CASGDRASHEQYF. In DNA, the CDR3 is TGTGCCAGTGGGGACAGGGCAAGCCACGAGCAGTACTTC.

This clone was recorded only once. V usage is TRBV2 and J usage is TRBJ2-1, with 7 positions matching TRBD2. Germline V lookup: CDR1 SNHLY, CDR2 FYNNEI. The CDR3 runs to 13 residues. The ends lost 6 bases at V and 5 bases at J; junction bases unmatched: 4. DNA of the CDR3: TGTGCCAGCAGCTCGACTAGCAACAATGAGCAGTTCTTC. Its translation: CASSSTSNNEQFF.

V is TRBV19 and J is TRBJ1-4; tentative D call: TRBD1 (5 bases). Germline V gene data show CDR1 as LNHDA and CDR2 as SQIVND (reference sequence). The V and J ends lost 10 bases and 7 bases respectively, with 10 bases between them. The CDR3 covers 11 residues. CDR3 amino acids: CATGWSEKLFF. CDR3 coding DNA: TGTGCCACAGGGTGGAGTGAAAAACTGTTTTTT.

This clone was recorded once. CDR3 sequence reads: CASSDAGTGGEKLFF. The DNA of the CDR3 is TGCGCCAGCAGCGATGCCGGGACAGGGGGCGAAAAACTGTTTTTT. V is TRBV5-1 and J is TRBJ1-4, with 12 bases lining up with TRBD1. Germline V gives CDR1 SGHRS, CDR2 YFSETQ. This CDR3 is 15 amino acids long. The junction had 6 bases not matched to a gene; V was cut back by 4 bases and J by 8 bases.

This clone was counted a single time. The CDR3 protein is CASSYSGRDYEQYF. CDR3 DNA: TGTGCCAGCAGTTACTCCGGGAGGGACTACGAGCAGTACTTC. This rearrangement joins TRBV6-5 to TRBJ2-7; TRBD2 matches at 8 bases. The junction had 1 base not matched to a gene; V was cut back by 0 bases and J by 3 bases. The CDR3 contains 14 residues. Germline-derived CDR1 and CDR2 are MNHEY and SVGAGI.

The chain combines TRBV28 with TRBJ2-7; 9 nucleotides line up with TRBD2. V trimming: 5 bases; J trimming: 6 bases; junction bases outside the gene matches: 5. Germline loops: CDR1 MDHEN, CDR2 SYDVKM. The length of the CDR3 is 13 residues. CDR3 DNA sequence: TGTGCCAGCAGTGCGGGAGGGCCGGTCGAGCAGTACTTC. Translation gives CASSAGGPVEQYF.

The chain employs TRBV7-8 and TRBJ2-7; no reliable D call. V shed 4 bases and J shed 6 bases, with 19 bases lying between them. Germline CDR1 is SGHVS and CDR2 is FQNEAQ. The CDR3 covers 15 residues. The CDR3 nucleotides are TGTGCCAGCAGCTCAACCCCCCATCTAGGCGGCGAGCAGTACTTC. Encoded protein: CASSSTPHLGGEQYF.

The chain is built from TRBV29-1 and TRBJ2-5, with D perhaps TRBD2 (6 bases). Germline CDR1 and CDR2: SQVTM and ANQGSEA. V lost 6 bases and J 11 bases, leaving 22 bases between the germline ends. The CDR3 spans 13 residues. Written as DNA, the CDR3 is TGCAGCGTCCGGACGGGGAGGCAACCGGAGCAGTACTTC. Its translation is CSVRTGRQPEQYF.

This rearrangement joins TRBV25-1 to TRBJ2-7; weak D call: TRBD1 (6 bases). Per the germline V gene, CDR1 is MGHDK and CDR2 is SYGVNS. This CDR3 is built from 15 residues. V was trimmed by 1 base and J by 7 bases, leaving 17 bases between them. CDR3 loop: CASSELGDTASEQYF. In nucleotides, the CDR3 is TGTGCCAGCAGTGAATTAGGGGACACAGCCTCTGAGCAGTACTTC.

This chain's CDR3 is CASTQTRQGYGYTF. For the CDR3, the DNA is TGTGCCAGCACCCAAACCCGACAGGGCTATGGCTACACCTTC. This chain uses TRBV7-2 with TRBJ1-2, with TRBD1 identical over 7 bases. Germline V gives CDR1 SGHTA, CDR2 FQGNSA. V lost 7 bases, J lost 4 bases, and 9 bases stayed unmatched. This CDR3 has 14 residues.

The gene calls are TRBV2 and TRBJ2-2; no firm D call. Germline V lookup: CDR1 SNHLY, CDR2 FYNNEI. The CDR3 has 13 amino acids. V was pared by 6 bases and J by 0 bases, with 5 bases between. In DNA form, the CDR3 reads TGTGCCAGCAGGGCCGCGAACACCGGGGAGCTGTTTTTT. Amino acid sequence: CASRAANTGELFF.

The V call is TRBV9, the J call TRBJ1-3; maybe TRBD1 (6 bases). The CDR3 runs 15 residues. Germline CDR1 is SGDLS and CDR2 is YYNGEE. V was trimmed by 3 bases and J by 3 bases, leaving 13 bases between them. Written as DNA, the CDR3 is TGTGCCAGCAGCGCTGAGACAGGATATGGAAACACCATATATTTT. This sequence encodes CASSAETGYGNTIYF.

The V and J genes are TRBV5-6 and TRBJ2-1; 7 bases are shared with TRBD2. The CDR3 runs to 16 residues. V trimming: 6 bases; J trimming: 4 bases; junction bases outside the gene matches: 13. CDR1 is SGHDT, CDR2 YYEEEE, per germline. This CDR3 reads CASTTPASGLYNEQFF. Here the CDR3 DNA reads TGTGCCAGCACCACCCCGGCTAGCGGCCTTTACAATGAGCAGTTCTTC.

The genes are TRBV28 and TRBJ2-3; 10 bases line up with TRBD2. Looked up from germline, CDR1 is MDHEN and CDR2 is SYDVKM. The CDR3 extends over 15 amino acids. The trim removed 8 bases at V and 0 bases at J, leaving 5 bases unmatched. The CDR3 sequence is CASLGLALSTDTQYF. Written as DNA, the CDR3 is TGTGCCAGCCTGGGACTAGCGCTCAGCACAGATACGCAGTATTTT.

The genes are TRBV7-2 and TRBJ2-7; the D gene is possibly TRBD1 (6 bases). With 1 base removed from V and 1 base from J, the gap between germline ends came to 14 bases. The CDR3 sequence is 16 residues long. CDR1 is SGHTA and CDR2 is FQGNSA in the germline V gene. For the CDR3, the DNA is TGTGCCAGCAGCTTAGACGGCGGCAGGGGTTCCTACGAGCAGTACTTC. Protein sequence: CASSLDGGRGSYEQYF.

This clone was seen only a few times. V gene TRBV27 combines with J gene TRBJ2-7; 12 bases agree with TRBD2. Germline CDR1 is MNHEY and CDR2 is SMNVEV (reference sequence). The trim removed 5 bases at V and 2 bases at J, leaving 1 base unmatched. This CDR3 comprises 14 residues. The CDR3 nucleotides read TGTGCCAGCAGTAGGACTAGCGGGACCTACGAGCAGTACTTC. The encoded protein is CASSRTSGTYEQYF.

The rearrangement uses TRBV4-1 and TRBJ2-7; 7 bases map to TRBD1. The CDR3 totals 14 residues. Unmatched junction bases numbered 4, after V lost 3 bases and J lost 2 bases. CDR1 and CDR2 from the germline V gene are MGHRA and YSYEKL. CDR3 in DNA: TGCGCCAGCAGCCATGACAGGGACACCTACGAGCAGTACTTC. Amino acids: CASSHDRDTYEQYF.

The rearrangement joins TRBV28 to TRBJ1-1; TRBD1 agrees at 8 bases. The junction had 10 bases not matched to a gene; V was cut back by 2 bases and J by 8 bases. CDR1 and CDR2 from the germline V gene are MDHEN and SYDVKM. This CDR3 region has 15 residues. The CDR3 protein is CASSLPLAGGQEAFF. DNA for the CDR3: TGTGCCAGCAGTTTACCCCTGGCAGGGGGCCAAGAAGCTTTCTTT.

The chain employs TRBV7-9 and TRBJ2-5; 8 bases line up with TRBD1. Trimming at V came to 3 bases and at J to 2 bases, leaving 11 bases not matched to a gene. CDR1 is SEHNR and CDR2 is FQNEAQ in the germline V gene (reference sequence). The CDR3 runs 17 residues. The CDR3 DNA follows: TGTGCCAGCAGCTTGTCAGGGGGCCGGGCGGGACAAGAGACCCAGTACTTC. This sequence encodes CASSLSGGRAGQETQYF.

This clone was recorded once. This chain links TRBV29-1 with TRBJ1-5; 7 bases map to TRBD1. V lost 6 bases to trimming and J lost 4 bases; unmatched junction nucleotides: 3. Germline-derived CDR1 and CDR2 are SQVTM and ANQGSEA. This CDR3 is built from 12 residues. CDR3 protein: CSVRGPNQPQHF. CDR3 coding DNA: TGCAGCGTAAGGGGGCCAAATCAGCCCCAGCATTTT.

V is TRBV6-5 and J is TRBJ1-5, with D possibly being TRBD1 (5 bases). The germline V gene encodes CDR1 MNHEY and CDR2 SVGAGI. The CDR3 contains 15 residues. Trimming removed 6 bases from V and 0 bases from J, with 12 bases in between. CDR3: CASRQQEYSNQPQHF. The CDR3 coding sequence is TGTGCCAGCAGACAACAGGAGTATAGCAATCAGCCCCAGCATTTT.

CDR3 sequence: CASSQGSGFPYEQYF. CDR3 nucleotide sequence: TGTGCCAGCAGCCAAGGAAGCGGATTTCCCTACGAGCAGTACTTC. The rearrangement joins TRBV4-2 to TRBJ2-7, with D maybe TRBD2 (5 bases). V lost 1 base to trimming and J lost 2 bases, with 12 bases between them. The CDR3 runs 15 residues. Germline lookup yields CDR1 LGHNA and CDR2 YNFKEQ.

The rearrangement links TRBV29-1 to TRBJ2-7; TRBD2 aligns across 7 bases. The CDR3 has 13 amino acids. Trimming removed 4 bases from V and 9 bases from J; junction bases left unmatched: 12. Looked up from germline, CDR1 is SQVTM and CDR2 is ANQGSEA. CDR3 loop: CSVVRLAEVGQYF. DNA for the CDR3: TGCAGCGTTGTACGCCTAGCGGAGGTCGGGCAGTACTTC.

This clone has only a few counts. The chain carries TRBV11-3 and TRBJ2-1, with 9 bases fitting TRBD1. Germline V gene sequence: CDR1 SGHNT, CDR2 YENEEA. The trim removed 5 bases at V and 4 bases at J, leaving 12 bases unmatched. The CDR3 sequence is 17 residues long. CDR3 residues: CASSDYRLGTGYNEQFF. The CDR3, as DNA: TGTGCCAGCAGCGATTACCGTTTGGGGACAGGGTACAATGAGCAGTTCTTC.

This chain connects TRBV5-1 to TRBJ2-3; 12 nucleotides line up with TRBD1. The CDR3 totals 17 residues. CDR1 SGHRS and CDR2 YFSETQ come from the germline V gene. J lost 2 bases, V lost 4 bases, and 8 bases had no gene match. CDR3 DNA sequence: TGCGCCAGCAGCAGGGGACAGGGGGCGCGGTACACAGATACGCAGTATTTT. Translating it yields CASSRGQGARYTDTQYF.

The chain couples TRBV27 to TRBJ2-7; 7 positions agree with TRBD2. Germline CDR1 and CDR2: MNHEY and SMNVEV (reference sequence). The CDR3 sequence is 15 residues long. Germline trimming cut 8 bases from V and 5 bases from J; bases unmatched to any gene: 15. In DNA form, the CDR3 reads TGTGCCAGCGGACTTATTGGGGGGGGTCCCAACGAGCAGTACTTC. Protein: CASGLIGGGPNEQYF.